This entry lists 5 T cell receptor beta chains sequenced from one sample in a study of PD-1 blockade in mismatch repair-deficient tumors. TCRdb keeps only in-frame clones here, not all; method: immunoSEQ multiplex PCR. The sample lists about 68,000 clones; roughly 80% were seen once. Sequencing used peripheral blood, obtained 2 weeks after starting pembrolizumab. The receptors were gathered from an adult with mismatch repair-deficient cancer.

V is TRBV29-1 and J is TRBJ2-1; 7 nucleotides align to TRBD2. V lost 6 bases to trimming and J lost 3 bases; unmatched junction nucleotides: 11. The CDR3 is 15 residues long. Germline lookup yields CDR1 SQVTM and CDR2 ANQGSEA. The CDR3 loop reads CSVSSMGGSYNEQFF. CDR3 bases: TGCAGCGTCTCGAGTATGGGCGGGAGCTACAATGAGCAGTTCTTC.

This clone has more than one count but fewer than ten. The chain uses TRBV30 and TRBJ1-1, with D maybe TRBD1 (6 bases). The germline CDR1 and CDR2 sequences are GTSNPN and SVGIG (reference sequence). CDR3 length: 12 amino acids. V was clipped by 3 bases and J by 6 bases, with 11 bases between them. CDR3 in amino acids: CAWSGRTAEAFF. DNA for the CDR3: TGTGCCTGGAGCGGGAGGACAGCTGAAGCTTTCTTT. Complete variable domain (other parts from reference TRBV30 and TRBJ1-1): SQTIHQWPATLVQPVGSPLSLECTVEGTSNPNLYWYRQAAGRGLQLLFYSVGIGQISSEVPQNLSASRPQDRQFILSSKKLLLSDSGFYLCAWSGRTAEAFFGQGTRLTVV.

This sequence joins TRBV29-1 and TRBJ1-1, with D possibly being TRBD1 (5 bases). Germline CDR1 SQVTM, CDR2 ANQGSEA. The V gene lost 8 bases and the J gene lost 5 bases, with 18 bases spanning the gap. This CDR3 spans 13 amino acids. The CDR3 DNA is TGCAGCTGGCGGTCAGGGCAATGGACTGAAGCTTTCTTT. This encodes CSWRSGQWTEAFF. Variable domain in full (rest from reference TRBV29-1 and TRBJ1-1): SAVISQKPSRDICQRGTSLTIQCQVDSQVTMMFWYRQQPGQSLTLIATANQGSEATYESGFVIDKFPISRPNLTFSTLTVSNMSPEDSSIYLCSWRSGQWTEAFFGQGTRLTVV.

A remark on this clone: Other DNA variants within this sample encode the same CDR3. CDR3 residues: CASSVSSGYNEQFF. Written as DNA, the CDR3 is TGTGCCAGCAGCGTATCATCTGGCTACAATGAGCAGTTCTTC. V usage is TRBV9 and J usage is TRBJ2-1; the D is unclear. V was trimmed by 1 base and J by 3 bases, leaving 8 bases between them. Germline V CDR1 and CDR2: SGDLS, YYNGEE. The CDR3 runs 14 residues.

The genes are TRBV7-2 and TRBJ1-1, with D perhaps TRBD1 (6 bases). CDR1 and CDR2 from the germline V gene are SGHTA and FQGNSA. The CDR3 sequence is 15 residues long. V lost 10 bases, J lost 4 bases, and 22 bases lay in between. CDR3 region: CATMGGRGHSTEAFF. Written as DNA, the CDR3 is TGTGCCACCATGGGGGGCAGGGGCCATTCCACTGAAGCTTTCTTT. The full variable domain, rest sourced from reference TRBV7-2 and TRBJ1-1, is GAGVSQSPSNKVTEKGKDVELRCDPISGHTALYWYRQSLGQGLEFLIYFQGNSAPDKSGLPSDRFSAERTGGSVSTLTIQRTQQEDSAVYLCATMGGRGHSTEAFFGQGTRLTVV.